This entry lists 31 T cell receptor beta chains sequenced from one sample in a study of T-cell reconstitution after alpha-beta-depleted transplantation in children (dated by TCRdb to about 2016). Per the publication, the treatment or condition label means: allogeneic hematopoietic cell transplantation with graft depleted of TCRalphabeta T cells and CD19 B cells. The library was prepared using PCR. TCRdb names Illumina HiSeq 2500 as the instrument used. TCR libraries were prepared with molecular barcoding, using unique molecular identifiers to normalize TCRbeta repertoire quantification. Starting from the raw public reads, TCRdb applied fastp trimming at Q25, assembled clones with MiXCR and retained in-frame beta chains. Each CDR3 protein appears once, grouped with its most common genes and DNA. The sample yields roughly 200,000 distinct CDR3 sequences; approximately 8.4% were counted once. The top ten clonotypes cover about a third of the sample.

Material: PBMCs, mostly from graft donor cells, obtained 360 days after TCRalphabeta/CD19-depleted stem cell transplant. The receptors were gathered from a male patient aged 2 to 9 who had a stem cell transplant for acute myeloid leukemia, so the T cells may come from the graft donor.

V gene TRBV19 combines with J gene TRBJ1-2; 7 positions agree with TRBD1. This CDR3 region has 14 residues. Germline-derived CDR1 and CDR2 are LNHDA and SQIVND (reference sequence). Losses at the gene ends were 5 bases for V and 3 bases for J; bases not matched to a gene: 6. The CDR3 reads CASSVNRGYYGYTF. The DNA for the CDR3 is TGTGCCAGTAGTGTAAACAGGGGATACTATGGCTACACCTTC.

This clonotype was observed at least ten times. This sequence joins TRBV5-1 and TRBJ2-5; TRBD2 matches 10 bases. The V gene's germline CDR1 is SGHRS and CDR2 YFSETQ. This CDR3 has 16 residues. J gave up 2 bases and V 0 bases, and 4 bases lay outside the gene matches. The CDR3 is CASSLAGLAVQETQYF. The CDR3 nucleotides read TGCGCCAGCAGCTTGGCCGGACTAGCGGTTCAAGAGACCCAGTACTTC.

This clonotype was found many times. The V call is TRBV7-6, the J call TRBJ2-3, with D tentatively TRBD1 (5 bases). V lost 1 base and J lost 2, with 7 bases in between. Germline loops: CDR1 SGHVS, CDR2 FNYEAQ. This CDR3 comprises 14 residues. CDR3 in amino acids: CASSLGGLTDTQYF. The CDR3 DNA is TGTGCCAGCAGCTTAGGGGGCCTCACAGATACGCAGTATTTT.

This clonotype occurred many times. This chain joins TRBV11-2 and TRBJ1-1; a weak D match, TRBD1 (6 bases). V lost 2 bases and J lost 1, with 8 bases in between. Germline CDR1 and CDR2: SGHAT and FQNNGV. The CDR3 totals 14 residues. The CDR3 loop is CASSLMGQNTEAFF. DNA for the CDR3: TGTGCCAGCAGCTTAATGGGACAGAACACTGAAGCTTTCTTT. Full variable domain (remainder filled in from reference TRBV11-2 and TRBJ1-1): EAGVAQSPRYKIIEKRQSVAFWCNPISGHATLYWYQQILGQGPKLLIQFQNNGVVDDSQLPKDRFSAERLKGVDSTLKIQPAKLEDSAVYLCASSLMGQNTEAFFGQGTRLTVV.

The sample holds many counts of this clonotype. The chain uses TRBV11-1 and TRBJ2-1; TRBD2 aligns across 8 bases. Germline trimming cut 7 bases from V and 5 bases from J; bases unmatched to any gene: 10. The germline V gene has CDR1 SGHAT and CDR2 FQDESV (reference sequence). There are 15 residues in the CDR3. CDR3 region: CASTWDGGEHNEQFF. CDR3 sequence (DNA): TGTGCCAGCACGTGGGACGGGGGGGAACACAATGAGCAGTTCTTC.

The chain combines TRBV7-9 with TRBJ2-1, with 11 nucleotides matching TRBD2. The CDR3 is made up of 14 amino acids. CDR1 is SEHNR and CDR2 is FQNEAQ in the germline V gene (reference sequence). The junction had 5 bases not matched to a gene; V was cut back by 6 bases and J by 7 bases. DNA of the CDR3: TGTGCCAGCAGGCCCGGGACTAGCGGTAATGAGCAGTTCTTC. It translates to CASRPGTSGNEQFF.

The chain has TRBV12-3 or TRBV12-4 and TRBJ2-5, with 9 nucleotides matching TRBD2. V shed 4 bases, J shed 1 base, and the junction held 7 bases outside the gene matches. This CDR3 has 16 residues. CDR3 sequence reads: CASSYVAGVPQETQYF. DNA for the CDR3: TGTGCCAGCAGTTACGTAGCGGGGGTACCCCAAGAGACCCAGTACTTC.

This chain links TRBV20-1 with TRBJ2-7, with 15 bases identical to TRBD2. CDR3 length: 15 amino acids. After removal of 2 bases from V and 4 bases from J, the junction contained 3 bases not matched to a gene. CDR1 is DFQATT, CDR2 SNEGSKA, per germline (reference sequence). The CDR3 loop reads CSARSGTSGRYEQYF. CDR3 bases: TGCAGTGCTAGATCCGGGACTAGCGGGAGGTACGAGCAGTACTTC.

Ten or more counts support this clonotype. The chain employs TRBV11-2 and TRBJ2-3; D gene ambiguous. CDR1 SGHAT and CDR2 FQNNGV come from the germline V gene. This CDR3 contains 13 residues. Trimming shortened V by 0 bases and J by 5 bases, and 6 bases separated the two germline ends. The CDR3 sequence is CASSLDRIDTQYF. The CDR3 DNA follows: TGTGCCAGCAGCTTAGATCGGATAGATACGCAGTATTTT.

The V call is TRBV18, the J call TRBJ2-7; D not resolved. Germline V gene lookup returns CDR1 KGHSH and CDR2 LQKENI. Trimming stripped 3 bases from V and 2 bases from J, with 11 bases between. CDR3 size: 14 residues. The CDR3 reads CASSPASNPYEQYV. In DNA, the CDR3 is TGTGCCAGCTCACCGGCATCTAACCCCTACGAGCAGTACGTC.

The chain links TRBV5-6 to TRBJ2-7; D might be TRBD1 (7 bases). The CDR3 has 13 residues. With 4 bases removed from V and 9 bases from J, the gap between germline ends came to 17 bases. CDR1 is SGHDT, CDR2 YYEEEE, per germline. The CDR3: CASSASGGLGQYF. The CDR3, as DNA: TGTGCCAGCAGCGCTTCAGGGGGACTGGGGCAGTACTTC.

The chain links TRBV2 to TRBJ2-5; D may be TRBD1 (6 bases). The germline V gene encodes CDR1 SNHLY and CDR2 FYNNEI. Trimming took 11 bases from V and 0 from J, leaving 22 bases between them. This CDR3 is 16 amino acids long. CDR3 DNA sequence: TGTGCCGGTTCCGCGAGACAGGAGAGGTACCAAGAGACCCAGTACTTC. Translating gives CAGSARQERYQETQYF.

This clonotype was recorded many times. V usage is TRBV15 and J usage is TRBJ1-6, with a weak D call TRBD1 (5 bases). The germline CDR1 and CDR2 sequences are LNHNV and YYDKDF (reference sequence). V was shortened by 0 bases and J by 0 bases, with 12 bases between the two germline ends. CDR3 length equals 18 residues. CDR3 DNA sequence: TGTGCCACCAGCAGAGATCTCGGGGGAAGCTCCTATAATTCACCCCTCCACTTT. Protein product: CATSRDLGGSSYNSPLHF.

CDR3: CASSEGPGYLRNTEAFF. CDR3 coding DNA: TGTGCCAGCAGTGAAGGTCCGGGTTACCTCCGGAACACTGAAGCTTTCTTT. The genes are TRBV6-1 and TRBJ1-1; D is unclear. The CDR3 has 17 amino acids. Germline CDR1 MNHNS, CDR2 SASEGT. V lost 1 base to trimming and J lost 1 base, with 16 bases between them.

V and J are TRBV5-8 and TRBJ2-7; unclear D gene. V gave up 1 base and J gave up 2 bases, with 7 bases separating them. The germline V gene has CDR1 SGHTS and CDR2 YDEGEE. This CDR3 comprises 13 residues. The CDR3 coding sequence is TGTGCCAGCAGCTTGAGCCGGGCCTACGAGCAGTACTTC. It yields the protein CASSLSRAYEQYF.

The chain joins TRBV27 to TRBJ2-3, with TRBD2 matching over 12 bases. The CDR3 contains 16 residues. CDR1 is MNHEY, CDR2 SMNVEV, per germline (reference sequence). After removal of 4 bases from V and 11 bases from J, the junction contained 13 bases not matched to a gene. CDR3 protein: CASSWGLAGLLKRQYF. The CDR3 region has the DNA TGTGCCAGCAGTTGGGGACTAGCGGGCCTTTTGAAGCGGCAGTATTTT.

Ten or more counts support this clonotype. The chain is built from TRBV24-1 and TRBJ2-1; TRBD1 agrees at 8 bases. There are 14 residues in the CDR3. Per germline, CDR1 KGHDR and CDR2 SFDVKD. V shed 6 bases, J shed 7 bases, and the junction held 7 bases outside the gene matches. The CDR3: CATSLAGGRNEQFF. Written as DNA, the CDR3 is TGTGCCACCAGTTTAGCAGGGGGCCGGAATGAGCAGTTCTTC.

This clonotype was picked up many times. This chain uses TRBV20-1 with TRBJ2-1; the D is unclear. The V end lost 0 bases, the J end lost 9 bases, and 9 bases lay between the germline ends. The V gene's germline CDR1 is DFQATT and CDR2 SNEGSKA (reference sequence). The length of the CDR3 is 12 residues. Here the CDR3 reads CSARDRWSEQFF. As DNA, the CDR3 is TGCAGTGCTAGAGATCGTTGGAGTGAGCAGTTCTTC.

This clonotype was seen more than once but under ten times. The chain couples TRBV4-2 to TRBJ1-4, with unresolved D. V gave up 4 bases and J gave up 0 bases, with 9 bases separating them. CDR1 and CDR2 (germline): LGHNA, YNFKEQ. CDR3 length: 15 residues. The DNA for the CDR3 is TGTGCCAGCAGCCTCAATCCAGCAACTAATGAAAAACTGTTTTTT. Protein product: CASSLNPATNEKLFF.

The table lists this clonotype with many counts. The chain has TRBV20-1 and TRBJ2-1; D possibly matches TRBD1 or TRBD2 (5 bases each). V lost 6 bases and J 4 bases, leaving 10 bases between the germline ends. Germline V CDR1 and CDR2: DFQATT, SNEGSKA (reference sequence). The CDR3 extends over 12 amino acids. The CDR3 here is CSARWGYNEQFF. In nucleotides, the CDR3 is TGCAGTGCCCGATGGGGGTACAATGAGCAGTTCTTC.

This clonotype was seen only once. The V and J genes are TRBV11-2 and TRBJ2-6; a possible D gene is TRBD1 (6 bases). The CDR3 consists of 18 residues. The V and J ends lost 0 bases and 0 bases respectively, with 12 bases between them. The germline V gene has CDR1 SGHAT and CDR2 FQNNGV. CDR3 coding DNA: TGTGCCAGCAGCTTAGACAGGGGCCCAGCCTCTGGGGCCAACGTCCTGACTTTC. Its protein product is CASSLDRGPASGANVLTF.

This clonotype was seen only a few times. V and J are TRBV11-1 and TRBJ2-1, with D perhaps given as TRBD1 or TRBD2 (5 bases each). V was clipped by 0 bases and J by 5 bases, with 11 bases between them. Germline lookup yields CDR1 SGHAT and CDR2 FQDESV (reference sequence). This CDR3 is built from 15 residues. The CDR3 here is CASSLAPTADNEQFF. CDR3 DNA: TGTGCCAGCAGCTTAGCGCCGACAGCGGACAATGAGCAGTTCTTC.

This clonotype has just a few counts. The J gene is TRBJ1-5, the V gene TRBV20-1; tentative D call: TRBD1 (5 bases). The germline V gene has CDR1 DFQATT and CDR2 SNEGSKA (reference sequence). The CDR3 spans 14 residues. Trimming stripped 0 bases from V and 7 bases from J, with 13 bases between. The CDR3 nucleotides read TGCAGTGCTAGAGATCAAGGGGAGGGACAGCCCCAGCATTTT. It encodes CSARDQGEGQPQHF.

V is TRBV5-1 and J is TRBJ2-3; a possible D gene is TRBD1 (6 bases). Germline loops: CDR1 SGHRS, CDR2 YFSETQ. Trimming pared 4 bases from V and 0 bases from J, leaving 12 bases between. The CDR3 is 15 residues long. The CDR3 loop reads CASSTSGQSTDTQYF. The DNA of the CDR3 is TGCGCCAGCAGCACGTCGGGACAAAGCACAGATACGCAGTATTTT. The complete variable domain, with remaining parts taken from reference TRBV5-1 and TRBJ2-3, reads KAGVTQTPRYLIKTRGQQVTLSCSPISGHRSVSWYQQTPGQGLQFLFEYFSETQRNKGNFPGRFSGRQFSNSRSEMNVSTLELGDSALYLCASSTSGQSTDTQYFGPGTRLTVL.

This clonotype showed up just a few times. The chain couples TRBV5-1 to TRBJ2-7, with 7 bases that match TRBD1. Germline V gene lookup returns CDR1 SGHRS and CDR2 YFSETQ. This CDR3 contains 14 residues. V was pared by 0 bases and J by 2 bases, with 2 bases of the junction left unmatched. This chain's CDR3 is CASSLDRGTYEQYV. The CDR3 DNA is TGCGCCAGCAGCTTGGACAGGGGCACCTACGAGCAGTACGTC.

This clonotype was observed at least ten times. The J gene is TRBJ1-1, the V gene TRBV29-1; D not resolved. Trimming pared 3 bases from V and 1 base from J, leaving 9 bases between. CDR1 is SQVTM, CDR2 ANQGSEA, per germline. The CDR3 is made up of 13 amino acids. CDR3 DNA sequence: TGCAGCGTTGACTCTAATAGGAACACTGAAGCTTTCTTT. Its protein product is CSVDSNRNTEAFF.

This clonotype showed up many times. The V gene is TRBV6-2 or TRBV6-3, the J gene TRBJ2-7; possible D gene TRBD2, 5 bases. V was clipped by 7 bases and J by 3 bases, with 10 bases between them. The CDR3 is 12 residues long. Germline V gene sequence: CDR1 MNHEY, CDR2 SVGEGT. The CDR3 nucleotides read TGTGCCAGCACCCGAGACTACTACGAGCAGTACTTC. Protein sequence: CASTRDYYEQYF.

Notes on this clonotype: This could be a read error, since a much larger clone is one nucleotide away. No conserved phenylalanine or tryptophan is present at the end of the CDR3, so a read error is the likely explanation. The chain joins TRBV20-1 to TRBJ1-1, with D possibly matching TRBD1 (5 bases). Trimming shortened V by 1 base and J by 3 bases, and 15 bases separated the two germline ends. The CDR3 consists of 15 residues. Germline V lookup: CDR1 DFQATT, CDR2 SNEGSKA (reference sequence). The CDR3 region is CSARGTGRIYTEAFI. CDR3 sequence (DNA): TGCAGTGCTAGAGGGACGGGACGGATCTACACTGAAGCTTTCATT.

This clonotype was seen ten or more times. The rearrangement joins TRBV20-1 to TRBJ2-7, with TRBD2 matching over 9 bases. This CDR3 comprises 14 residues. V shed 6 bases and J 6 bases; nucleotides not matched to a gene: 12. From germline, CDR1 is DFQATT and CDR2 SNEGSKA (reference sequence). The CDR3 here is CSAPHSGSRGEQYF. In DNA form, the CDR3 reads TGCAGTGCCCCTCATAGCGGGAGTAGAGGCGAGCAGTACTTC.

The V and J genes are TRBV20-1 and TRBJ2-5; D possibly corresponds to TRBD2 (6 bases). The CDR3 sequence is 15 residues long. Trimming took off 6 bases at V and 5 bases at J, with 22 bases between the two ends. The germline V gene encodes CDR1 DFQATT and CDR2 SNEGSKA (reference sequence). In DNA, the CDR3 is TGCAGTGCCCCTATTCCGGGCGGGATTGGGGAGACCCAGTACTTC. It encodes CSAPIPGGIGETQYF.

The CDR3 nucleotides read TGCAGTGCTAGGGATAGGGGGCGCCCAGGATACTATGGCTACACCTTC. Protein product: CSARDRGRPGYYGYTF. V is TRBV20-1 and J is TRBJ1-2, with 7 bases fitting TRBD1. Unmatched junction bases numbered 13, after V lost 3 bases and J lost 3 bases. This CDR3 has 16 residues. The germline V gene has CDR1 DFQATT and CDR2 SNEGSKA (reference sequence).